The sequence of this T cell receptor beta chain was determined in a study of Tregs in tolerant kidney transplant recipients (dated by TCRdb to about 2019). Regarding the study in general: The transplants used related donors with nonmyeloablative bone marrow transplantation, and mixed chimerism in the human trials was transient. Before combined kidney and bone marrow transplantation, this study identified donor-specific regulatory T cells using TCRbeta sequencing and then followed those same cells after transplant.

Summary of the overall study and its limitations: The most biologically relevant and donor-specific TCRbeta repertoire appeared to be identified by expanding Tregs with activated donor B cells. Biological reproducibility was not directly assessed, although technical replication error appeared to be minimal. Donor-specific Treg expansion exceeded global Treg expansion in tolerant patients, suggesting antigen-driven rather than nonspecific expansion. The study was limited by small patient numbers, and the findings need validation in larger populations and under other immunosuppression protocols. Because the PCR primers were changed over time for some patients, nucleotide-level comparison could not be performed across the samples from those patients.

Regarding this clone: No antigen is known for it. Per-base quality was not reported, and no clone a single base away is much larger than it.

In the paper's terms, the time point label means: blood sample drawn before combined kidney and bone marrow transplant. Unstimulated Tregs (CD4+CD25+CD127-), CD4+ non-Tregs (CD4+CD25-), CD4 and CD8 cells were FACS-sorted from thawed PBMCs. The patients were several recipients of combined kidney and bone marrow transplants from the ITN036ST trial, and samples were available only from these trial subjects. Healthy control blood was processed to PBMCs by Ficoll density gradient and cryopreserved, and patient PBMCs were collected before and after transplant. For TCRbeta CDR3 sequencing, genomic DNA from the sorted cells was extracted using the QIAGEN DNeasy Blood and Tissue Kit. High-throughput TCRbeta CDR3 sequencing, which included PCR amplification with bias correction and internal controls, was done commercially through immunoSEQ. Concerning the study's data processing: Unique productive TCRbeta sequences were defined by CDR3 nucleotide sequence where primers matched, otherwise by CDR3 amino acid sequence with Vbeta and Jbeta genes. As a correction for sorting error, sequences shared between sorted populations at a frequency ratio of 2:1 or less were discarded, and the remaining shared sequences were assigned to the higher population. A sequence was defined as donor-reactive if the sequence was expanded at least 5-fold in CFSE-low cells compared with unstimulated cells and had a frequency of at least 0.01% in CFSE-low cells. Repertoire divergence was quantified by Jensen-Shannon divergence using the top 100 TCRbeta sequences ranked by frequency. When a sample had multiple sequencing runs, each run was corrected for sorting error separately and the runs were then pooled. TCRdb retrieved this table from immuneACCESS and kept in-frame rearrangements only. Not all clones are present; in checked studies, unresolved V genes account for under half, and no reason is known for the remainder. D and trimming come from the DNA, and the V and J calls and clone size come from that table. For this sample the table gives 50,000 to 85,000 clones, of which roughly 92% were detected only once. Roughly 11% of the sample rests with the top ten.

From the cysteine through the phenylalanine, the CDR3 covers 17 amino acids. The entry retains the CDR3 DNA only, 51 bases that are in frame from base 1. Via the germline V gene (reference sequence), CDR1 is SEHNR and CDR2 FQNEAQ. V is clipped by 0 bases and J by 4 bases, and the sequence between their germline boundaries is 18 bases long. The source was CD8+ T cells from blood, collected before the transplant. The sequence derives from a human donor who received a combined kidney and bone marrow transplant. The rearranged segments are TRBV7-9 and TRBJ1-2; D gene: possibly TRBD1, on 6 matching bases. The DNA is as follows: TGTGCCAGCAGCTTAGCGGCTAACCTAGGCAGGGGCTATGGCTACACCTTC. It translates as CASSLAANLGRGYGYTF.